Below, 14 T cell receptor beta chains from the same sample are listed, as sequenced in a study of blood T cell repertoires in COVID-19. Libraries were prepared by immunoSEQ multiplex PCR; TCRdb keeps only in-frame clonotypes and omits some of them. This table holds roughly 340,000 clones, roughly 90% found once. Sequenced input: peripheral blood. All receptors come from a woman aged 30 to 39 with COVID-19, enrolled during active disease.

V gene TRBV6-6 combines with J gene TRBJ2-7, with D possibly being TRBD1 (6 bases). The CDR3 runs to 15 residues. V gave up 2 bases and J gave up 0 bases, with 11 bases separating them. Germline values: CDR1 MNHNY, CDR2 SVGAGI (reference sequence). The CDR3 DNA reads as TGTGCCAGCAGTTACCACAGGGAGAGCTCCTACGAGCAGTACTTC. Residues: CASSYHRESSYEQYF.

V gene TRBV30 combines with J gene TRBJ2-5, with a weak D call TRBD1 (6 bases). This CDR3 contains 19 residues. Deletions cut 1 base from V and 1 base from J, with 25 bases between. Germline CDR1 reads GTSNPN; CDR2 reads SVGIG (reference sequence). The CDR3 is CAWSAFGGQLLPSQETQYF. DNA of the CDR3: TGTGCCTGGAGTGCATTTGGTGGACAGCTCCTTCCTTCCCAAGAGACCCAGTACTTC.

V and J are TRBV29-1 and TRBJ2-5; D is possibly TRBD2 (6 bases). Germline V lookup: CDR1 SQVTM, CDR2 ANQGSEA. V lost 1 base and J lost 6, with 12 bases in between. This CDR3 has 13 residues. This CDR3 reads CSVEGSEGQTQYF. CDR3 DNA sequence: TGCAGCGTTGAAGGTTCGGAGGGCCAGACCCAGTACTTC. The whole variable domain, filled in from reference TRBV29-1 and TRBJ2-5, reads SAVISQKPSRDICQRGTSLTIQCQVDSQVTMMFWYRQQPGQSLTLIATANQGSEATYESGFVIDKFPISRPNLTFSTLTVSNMSPEDSSIYLCSVEGSEGQTQYFGPGTRLLVL.

The V and J genes are TRBV21-1 and TRBJ2-1; no check of the table's D call, TRBD1, against the DNA was made. TRBV21-1 is a pseudogene segment. This CDR3 spans 19 amino acids. The CDR3 region has the DNA TGTGCCAGCAGCTCCATGGACAGGGACGACCTTGATATGTACAATGAGCAGTTCTTC. Residues: CASSSMDRDDLDMYNEQFF.

The chain joins TRBV3-1 (or the pseudogene TRBV3-2) to TRBJ1-1; the D gene is possibly TRBD1 (5 bases). The CDR3 is 14 residues long. Trimming stripped 6 bases from V and 3 bases from J, with 14 bases between. The germline CDR1 and CDR2 sequences are LGHDT and YNNKEL (reference sequence). Here the CDR3 DNA reads TGTGCCAGCAGTTGGGGGAGGAAGGACACTGAAGCTTTCTTT. Translating it yields CASSWGRKDTEAFF.

This clone was counted between two and nine times. This rearrangement joins TRBV5-1 to TRBJ2-1; 8 nucleotides agree with TRBD2. The germline V gene has CDR1 SGHRS and CDR2 YFSETQ. The CDR3 has 14 residues. Trimming at V came to 4 bases and at J to 6 bases, leaving 6 bases not matched to a gene. CDR3 nucleotide sequence: TGCGCCAGCAGCCGCGGGGGGCCGGTCAATGAGCAGTTCTTC. It encodes CASSRGGPVNEQFF. Variable domain in full (rest from reference TRBV5-1 and TRBJ2-1): KAGVTQTPRYLIKTRGQQVTLSCSPISGHRSVSWYQQTPGQGLQFLFEYFSETQRNKGNFPGRFSGRQFSNSRSEMNVSTLELGDSALYLCASSRGGPVNEQFFGPGTRLTVL.

The chain employs TRBV5-1 and TRBJ2-5; D may be TRBD1 (6 bases). The V end lost 3 bases, the J end lost 1 base, and 13 bases lay between the germline ends. This CDR3 has 15 residues. Germline CDR1 reads SGHRS; CDR2 reads YFSETQ. The CDR3 bases are TGCGCCAGCAGCTCCTTTGGGACACCCCAAGAGACCCAGTACTTC. This codes for CASSSFGTPQETQYF.

The chain is built from TRBV7-2 and TRBJ2-1; tentatively, D is TRBD2 (5 bases). The CDR3 runs 16 residues. Germline V gives CDR1 SGHTA, CDR2 FQGNSA. The V gene lost 1 base and the J gene lost 3 bases, with 13 bases spanning the gap. The CDR3 loop reads CASSLGPADNYNEQFF. The CDR3 DNA reads TGTGCCAGCAGCTTAGGTCCAGCGGATAACTACAATGAGCAGTTCTTC.

The chain uses TRBV19 and TRBJ2-7; 11 nucleotides align to TRBD1. Per germline, CDR1 LNHDA and CDR2 SQIVND (reference sequence). V gave up 3 bases and J gave up 5 bases; unmatched junction bases: 6. The CDR3 loop spans 15 amino acids. CDR3 sequence: CASSMGQGVVDEQYF. In nucleotides, the CDR3 is TGTGCCAGTAGTATGGGACAGGGGGTCGTTGACGAGCAGTACTTC.

The gene calls are TRBV27 and TRBJ1-1; 7 nucleotides agree with TRBD1. The CDR3 is 20 amino acids. V lost 5 bases, J lost 0 bases, and 21 bases stayed unmatched. Looked up from germline, CDR1 is MNHEY and CDR2 is SMNVEV (reference sequence). In nucleotides, the CDR3 is TGTGCCAGCAGTGCCCACAGACCCATCGGGACAGTCACCCTGAACACTGAAGCTTTCTTT. Encoded protein: CASSAHRPIGTVTLNTEAFF.

This chain joins TRBV29-1 and TRBJ1-1; no clear D gene. CDR1 and CDR2 from the germline V gene are SQVTM and ANQGSEA. V lost 4 bases and J 5 bases, leaving 14 bases between the germline ends. This CDR3 has 13 amino acids. DNA of the CDR3: TGCAGCGTTGCGGGAGGGAGGCGGACTGAAGCTTTCTTT. Its translation: CSVAGGRRTEAFF.

This CDR3 reads CASSRDRGHNEQFF. The CDR3 bases are TGTGCCAGCAGCCGGGACAGGGGCCACAATGAGCAGTTCTTC. This chain links TRBV11-2 with TRBJ2-1; 10 bases are shared with TRBD1. J was trimmed by 5 bases and V by 5 bases; bases with no gene match: 3. The CDR3 is 14 amino acids. CDR1 is SGHAT, CDR2 FQNNGV, per germline.

V is TRBV4-3 and J is TRBJ2-2; maybe TRBD1 (6 bases). The germline CDR1 and CDR2 sequences are LGHNA and YSLEER. V was cut by 0 bases and J by 4 bases, with 12 bases left in between. The CDR3 runs 16 residues. The CDR3 here is CASSQDLVRGTGELFF. For the CDR3, the DNA is TGCGCCAGCAGCCAAGATCTAGTCAGGGGCACCGGGGAGCTGTTTTTT.

The chain uses TRBV5-1 and TRBJ1-4, with a possible D match to TRBD1 (6 bases). V was shortened by 4 bases and J by 7 bases, with 11 bases between the two germline ends. CDR1 and CDR2 (germline): SGHRS, YFSETQ. CDR3 length: 13 amino acids. In nucleotides, the CDR3 is TGCGCCAGCAGCCTTGGACAGAGTGAAAAACTGTTTTTT. Its protein is CASSLGQSEKLFF.